The subject of this entry is one T cell receptor (beta chain). The target antigen is unknown. Assay: immunoSEQ multiplex PCR; the TCRdb copy retains only in-frame clones and omits some. The sample has over 400,000 clones, 90% seen once. The V end was cut by 6 bases, the J end by 2 bases, with 13 bases between. CDR1 is SNHLY and CDR2 is FYNNEI in the germline V gene. The CDR3 has 14 residues. The sample belongs to a study of Ad26.COV2.S vaccination and SARS-CoV-2 variants. Whole-study context: Ad26.COV2.S was injected intramuscularly once or twice, 56 days apart.

Study-level points and caveats: The TCR-based breadth and depth measures might underestimate overall T cell responses. Reported post-vaccination CD8+ and CD4+ T cell responses to spike showed substantial breadth.

Regarding treatment: some 19 received Ad26.COV2.S at low or high dose, single or two shots; several received placebo; per-sample allocation not given. The study sampled participants on day 63 after the first vaccine or placebo injection. The administered vaccine (an Ad26 vector) expressed Wuhan-strain SARS-CoV-2 spike. This TCR was sampled from a person between 18 and 65 years old who received the Ad26.COV2.S COVID-19 vaccine or a placebo. Specimen: peripheral blood, collected in a trial of Ad26.COV2.S vaccine versus placebo. The V gene is TRBV2, the J gene TRBJ1-1; TRBD1 is a possible D gene (6 bases). The CDR3 sequence is CASSRQVINTEAFF. The CDR3 nucleotides read TGTGCCAGCAGCCGACAGGTCATCAACACTGAAGCTTTCTTT.